This T cell receptor beta chain stems from a study of shared clonotypes between healthy human individuals. Method: immunoSEQ multiplex PCR; TCRdb's copy keeps in-frame clones and lacks some. The repertoire consists of about 1.1 million clones, with about 72% occurring once and the leading ten covering 0.89%. The CDR3 runs to 13 residues. V shed 5 bases and J shed 7 bases, with 15 bases lying between them. CDR1 is MNHNS, CDR2 SASEGT, per germline. A split of CD4+ cells into CD45RA+ naive and CD45RA-negative memory subsets was performed. This receptor was taken from a man in his late teens or twenties in good health. Some clones in this sample may be carry-over from other donors' samples. Sequencing was performed on memory CD4+ T cells from PBMCs. Subset given: CD45RA-negative fraction. The chain employs TRBV6-1 and TRBJ2-7; D could derive from TRBD1 or TRBD2 (5 bases each). Written as DNA, the CDR3 is TGTGCCAGCAGTCTCATATTCGAGGGGGAGCAGTACTTC. Translation gives CASSLIFEGEQYF.